This T cell receptor beta chain was profiled in a study of cytomegalovirus exposure and HLA in healthy donors. Study observations and caveats: For TCR beta chains, V- and J-gene trimming was later linked to a missense DCLRE1C variant.

The donors comprised healthy bone marrow donors. This PCR relied on a set of 60 Vbeta primers and 13 Jbeta primers. Sequencing used immunoSEQ multiplex PCR; TCRdb keeps in-frame clones, though not all of them. The sample records some 66,000 clones, 65% to 85% being singletons. Comment on this clone: Antigen: not known.

Sequencing was done on a sample of PBMCs. This TCR derives from a woman aged 25 to 45 in good health and CMV-seronegative.

The CDR3 loop reads CASSWDWQKNIQYF. The CDR3 bases are TGTGCCAGCAGCTGGGACTGGCAAAAAAACATTCAGTACTTC. The chain has TRBV5-6 and TRBJ2-4; D may be TRBD2 (6 bases). The CDR3 is made up of 14 amino acids. The V gene's germline CDR1 is SGHDT and CDR2 YYEEEE. Trimming pared 3 bases from V and 4 bases from J, leaving 11 bases between.